The TCR beta chain described here comes from a study of T cells after yellow fever vaccination. Study observations and caveats: The CD4 and CD8 compartments had a small share of their clonotypes in common. Most primary-vaccination clones recurred post-booster (roughly 96% CD4, around 88% CD8). Contamination by abundant bulk-population clonotypes could be present in FACS-sorted repertoires. The secondary response peaked faster, at day 5 versus 15, but was weaker.

TCRdb reanalysed the 5' RACE reads using MiXCR and keeps one entry per CDR3 protein. Found here are hundreds of thousands of distinct CDR3 sequences, over 9% of them singletons; the top ten hold more than 13%. Trimming cost V 5 bases and J 3 bases, with 10 bases left between them. Germline CDR1 is SGHTA and CDR2 is FQGNSA. The CDR3 contains 13 residues. Of note for this clonotype: Its antigen is unknown.

Sequenced here: PBMCs, sampled on the day of the yellow fever booster vaccination. This sequence joins TRBV7-2 and TRBJ2-5; D unresolved. The source is a man younger than 45 who received the YFV17D yellow fever vaccine. The CDR3 sequence is CASSGRVKETQYF. Here the CDR3 DNA reads TGTGCCAGCAGCGGACGGGTTAAAGAGACCCAGTACTTC.